This passage covers 14 T cell receptor beta chains from one sample sequenced in a study of blood T cell repertoires in COVID-19. Using immunoSEQ multiplex PCR, the repertoire was profiled, and TCRdb retains in-frame clones only, with some absent. The sample carries 200,000 to 250,000 clones, 80% recorded once. Sequencing used peripheral blood. These receptors were collected from a woman in her seventies with acute or convalescent COVID-19.

The chain couples TRBV15 to TRBJ1-5, with 8 bases fitting TRBD1. The trim removed 1 base at V and 4 bases at J, leaving 3 bases unmatched. The CDR3 runs to 15 residues. Germline CDR1 LNHNV, CDR2 YYDKDF (reference sequence). The CDR3 coding sequence is TGTGCCACCAGCAGAGGACAGGGGAATAATCAGCCCCAGCATTTT. Amino acids: CATSRGQGNNQPQHF.

V gene TRBV28 combines with J gene TRBJ1-1, with D possibly TRBD1 on 5 matching bases. V lost 1 base and J lost 1, with 10 bases in between. The length of the CDR3 is 15 residues. Looked up from germline, CDR1 is MDHEN and CDR2 is SYDVKM. CDR3 residues: CASSLLRTRNTEAFF. DNA of the CDR3: TGTGCCAGCAGTTTATTGAGGACAAGGAACACTGAAGCTTTCTTT.

The chain uses TRBV6-5 and TRBJ1-2; D not certain. In germline, CDR1 is MNHEY, CDR2 SVGAGI. This CDR3 is 13 amino acids long. Trimming removed 10 bases at V and 6 bases at J, with 18 bases between. The CDR3 region has the DNA TGTGCCACCCGACCACAGCCGAGAGATGGCTACACCTTC. Amino acid sequence: CATRPQPRDGYTF.

The CDR3 DNA reads TGTGCCAGCAGCCGTATAGCGGGAGGGCCCTCCGAGCAGTACTTC. Encoded protein: CASSRIAGGPSEQYF. The chain has TRBV9 and TRBJ2-7; 11 bases fit TRBD2. Germline V gene data show CDR1 as SGDLS and CDR2 as YYNGEE. The V gene end was trimmed by 4 bases and the J gene end by 6 bases; junction bases not matched to a gene: 9. CDR3 size: 15 residues.

The chain has TRBV3-1 (or the pseudogene TRBV3-2) and TRBJ2-3; 14 bases agree with TRBD2. The CDR3 spans 17 residues. Germline trimming cut 6 bases from V and 7 bases from J; bases unmatched to any gene: 12. From germline, CDR1 is LGHDT and CDR2 YNNKEL (reference sequence). The DNA of the CDR3 is TGTGCCAGCAGTCGCCGGGGACTAGCGGGAGACATATATACGCAGTATTTT. Translation gives CASSRRGLAGDIYTQYF.

This sequence joins TRBV5-1 and TRBJ2-7; D is unclear. This CDR3 is 12 amino acids long. V was shortened by 1 base and J by 3 bases, with 5 bases between the two germline ends. CDR1 and CDR2 (germline): SGHRS, YFSETQ. CDR3 nucleotide sequence: TGCGCCAGCAGCTTGTACGGCTACGAGCAGTACTTC. Translation gives CASSLYGYEQYF.

This chain uses TRBV5-1 with TRBJ2-7, with D tentatively TRBD2 (6 bases). Germline loops: CDR1 SGHRS, CDR2 YFSETQ. V gave up 6 bases and J gave up 4 bases, with 17 bases separating them. The CDR3 length is 14 residues. The CDR3 spells CASTPRAGNYEQYF. As DNA, the CDR3 is TGCGCCAGCACACCGAGGGCGGGAAATTACGAGCAGTACTTC.

V is TRBV5-1 and J is TRBJ1-4; 9 bases map to TRBD1. The CDR3 totals 14 residues. J lost 4 bases, V lost 4 bases, and 2 bases had no gene match. The germline V gene encodes CDR1 SGHRS and CDR2 YFSETQ. DNA for the CDR3: TGCGCCAGCAGCCGGACAGGGGTTAATGAAAAACTGTTTTTT. Translated: CASSRTGVNEKLFF.

The chain links TRBV19 to TRBJ2-6; 7 bases fit TRBD2. The CDR3 is 17 residues long. The V gene's germline CDR1 is LNHDA and CDR2 SQIVND (reference sequence). Losses at the gene ends were 8 bases for V and 0 bases for J; bases not matched to a gene: 10. This CDR3 is CASAGTIKNSGANVLTF. The CDR3 DNA reads as TGTGCCAGTGCCGGGACTATCAAAAACTCTGGGGCCAACGTCCTGACTTTC.

The chain uses TRBV7-3 and TRBJ1-1; possibly TRBD1 for D (5 bases). Trimming removed 0 bases at V and 0 bases at J, with 8 bases between. The CDR3 has 15 residues. Germline loops: CDR1 SGHTA, CDR2 FQGTGA. CDR3 DNA: TGTGCCAGCAGCTTAACTAGGGGTCTGAACACTGAAGCTTTCTTT. This encodes CASSLTRGLNTEAFF.

The V and J genes are TRBV25-1 and TRBJ2-7, with 9 bases that match TRBD2. The junction had 5 bases not matched to a gene; V was cut back by 3 bases and J by 5 bases. This CDR3 has 14 amino acids. The germline gives CDR1 MGHDK, CDR2 SYGVNS. CDR3 nucleotide sequence: TGTGCCAGCAGTGATAGCGGGAGTAGGCACGAGCAGTACTTC. Encoded protein: CASSDSGSRHEQYF.

This chain uses TRBV7-8 with TRBJ2-7; 10 bases align to TRBD1. Germline V gene sequence: CDR1 SGHVS, CDR2 FQNEAQ. The V segment lost 5 bases and the J segment 4 bases; nucleotides outside the gene matches: 8. This CDR3 contains 15 residues. This CDR3 is CASSGLTGGVYEQYF. The CDR3, as DNA: TGTGCCAGCAGCGGTTTGACAGGGGGCGTGTACGAGCAGTACTTC.

V usage is TRBV5-1 and J usage is TRBJ2-7, with TRBD2 matching 7 bases. CDR3 size: 14 residues. Looked up from germline, CDR1 is SGHRS and CDR2 is YFSETQ. After removal of 0 bases from V and 5 bases from J, the junction contained 5 bases not matched to a gene. This CDR3 reads CASSLEGGLHEQYF. In DNA, the CDR3 is TGCGCCAGCAGCTTGGAGGGAGGGCTGCACGAGCAGTACTTC. Using reference TRBV5-1 and TRBJ2-7 for the parts outside the CDR3, the full variable domain is KAGVTQTPRYLIKTRGQQVTLSCSPISGHRSVSWYQQTPGQGLQFLFEYFSETQRNKGNFPGRFSGRQFSNSRSEMNVSTLELGDSALYLCASSLEGGLHEQYFGPGTRLTVT.

This clone was seen a single time. This chain joins TRBV19 and TRBJ2-1; D might be TRBD2 (6 bases). This CDR3 comprises 15 residues. Germline CDR1 is LNHDA and CDR2 is SQIVND (reference sequence). The germline V and J ends were trimmed by 1 base and 8 bases, with 15 bases remaining between them. DNA of the CDR3: TGTGCCAGTAGTATAGGACTAGGAGTTGGGCATGAGCAGTTCTTC. Residues: CASSIGLGVGHEQFF.